The 20 T cell receptor beta chains below come from one sample, sequenced in a study of T cell responses to AZD1222 COVID-19 vaccine. Only in-frame clones appear in the TCRdb table, and some are missing; sequencing was by immunoSEQ multiplex PCR. The sample carries 95,000 to 150,000 clones, just over 85% recorded once. The sequencing used peripheral blood, collected on day 0 of AZD1222 vaccination. The receptor source for this set is an adult in good health.

The genes are TRBV7-8 and TRBJ2-5, with D possibly matching TRBD2 (6 bases). The CDR3 covers 15 residues. The V end lost 5 bases, the J end lost 1 base, and 14 bases lay between the germline ends. Germline CDR1 SGHVS, CDR2 FQNEAQ. CDR3 amino acids: CASSPQEGPQETQYF. CDR3 coding DNA: TGTGCCAGCAGCCCCCAGGAGGGCCCCCAAGAGACCCAGTACTTC. The variable domain in full, completed from reference TRBV7-8 and TRBJ2-5, reads GAGVSQSPRYKVAKRGQDVALRCDPISGHVSLFWYQQALGQGPEFLTYFQNEAQLDKSGLPSDRFFAERPEGSVSTLKIQRTQQEDSAVYLCASSPQEGPQETQYFGPGTRLLVL.

The chain has TRBV7-9 and TRBJ1-2; D unclear. In germline, CDR1 is SEHNR, CDR2 FQNEAQ (reference sequence). The ends were cut back, 1 base at V and 4 bases at J, with 10 bases in the middle. The CDR3 covers 14 residues. The CDR3 bases are TGTGCCAGCAGCTTAGTTGCGGGCGGCTATGGCTACACCTTC. Translated, it gives CASSLVAGGYGYTF.

The chain has TRBV7-8 and TRBJ2-3; 8 positions match TRBD2. CDR3 length: 13 residues. The germline CDR1 and CDR2 sequences are SGHVS and FQNEAQ. Trimming cost V 5 bases and J 4 bases; bases outside gene matches: 2. CDR3 bases: TGTGCCAGCAGCCGGGGGGGGGCAGATACGCAGTATTTT. Translation: CASSRGGADTQYF.

The J gene is TRBJ1-1, the V gene TRBV7-9, with no clear D. Germline CDR1 reads SEHNR; CDR2 reads FQNEAQ (reference sequence). The CDR3 is made up of 12 amino acids. V lost 7 bases and J lost 6, with 12 bases in between. Here the CDR3 reads CASTPKTAEAFF. In DNA, the CDR3 is TGTGCCAGCACCCCGAAGACGGCTGAAGCTTTCTTT.

This sequence joins TRBV6-5 and TRBJ2-2; no firm D call. Trimming removed 7 bases from V and 3 bases from J, with 9 bases in between. Germline V CDR1 and CDR2: MNHEY, SVGAGI. This CDR3 contains 13 residues. CDR3 sequence: CASKTKHTGELFF. CDR3 nucleotide sequence: TGTGCCAGCAAAACAAAGCACACCGGGGAGCTGTTTTTT.

The CDR3 loop reads CASSLVAGGESIQYF. The CDR3 coding sequence is TGCGCCAGCAGCTTGGTGGCGGGGGGAGAGAGCATTCAGTACTTC. The chain employs TRBV5-1 and TRBJ2-4; the match to TRBD2 covers 8 bases. Trimming cost V 0 bases and J 9 bases; bases outside gene matches: 8. Looked up from germline, CDR1 is SGHRS and CDR2 is YFSETQ. The CDR3 is 15 residues long.

This clone was seen only a few times. V and J are TRBV6-5 and TRBJ1-2, with D uncertain. This CDR3 has 12 residues. Trimming shortened V by 2 bases and J by 8 bases, and 9 bases separated the two germline ends. The germline CDR1 and CDR2 sequences are MNHEY and SVGAGI. As DNA, the CDR3 is TGTGCCAGCAGTTACGGCTATGGAGGCTACACCTTC. Amino acid sequence: CASSYGYGGYTF.

This clone occurred once. This chain uses TRBV6-2 or TRBV6-3 with TRBJ1-1; D unresolved. V gave up 2 bases and J gave up 10 bases, with 14 bases separating them. Germline V gene data show CDR1 as MNHEY and CDR2 as SVGEGT. This CDR3 comprises 13 residues. CDR3 bases: TGTGCCAGCAGTTACGGAACAGCACCACGAGCTTTCTTT. This sequence encodes CASSYGTAPRAFF.

This clone was counted only a few times. The rearrangement uses TRBV7-2 and TRBJ1-2; D uncertain. The CDR3 consists of 15 residues. The V and J ends lost 0 bases and 4 bases respectively, with 12 bases between them. Germline CDR1 SGHTA, CDR2 FQGNSA. CDR3 DNA: TGTGCCAGCAGCTTAGCTTTCTTAGGTGGCTATGGCTACACCTTC. Amino acid sequence: CASSLAFLGGYGYTF.

The chain has TRBV19 and TRBJ1-1; 7 positions match TRBD1. There are 17 residues in the CDR3. The germline V gene encodes CDR1 LNHDA and CDR2 SQIVND (reference sequence). V lost 5 bases, J lost 1 base, and 13 bases stayed unmatched. CDR3 loop: CASSSPRGTGANTEAFF. In DNA, the CDR3 is TGTGCCAGTAGTTCACCCCGAGGAACAGGGGCGAACACTGAAGCTTTCTTT. Based on the CDR3 plus reference TRBV19 and TRBJ1-1, the full variable domain is DGGITQSPKYLFRKEGQNVTLSCEQNLNHDAMYWYRQDPGQGLRLIYYSQIVNDFQKGDIAEGYSVSREKKESFPLTVTSAQKNPTAFYLCASSSPRGTGANTEAFFGQGTRLTVV.

This clone has more than one count but fewer than ten. This chain connects TRBV3-1 (or the pseudogene TRBV3-2) to TRBJ1-2; maybe TRBD1 (6 bases). The CDR3 is 16 residues long. The germline V gene encodes CDR1 LGHDT and CDR2 YNNKEL (reference sequence). The V end lost 0 bases, the J end lost 6 bases, and 17 bases lay between the germline ends. The CDR3 bases are TGTGCCAGCAGCCAAGATAGTGGGGGGCGTAAGGATGGCTACACCTTC. This encodes CASSQDSGGRKDGYTF.

The V call is TRBV7-2, the J call TRBJ2-1; D is ambiguous. Germline V gives CDR1 SGHTA, CDR2 FQGNSA. This CDR3 contains 14 residues. Trimming removed 1 base from V and 5 bases from J, with 9 bases in between. The CDR3 is CASSLGLTNNEQFF. As DNA, the CDR3 is TGTGCCAGCAGCTTAGGGCTTACCAACAATGAGCAGTTCTTC.

The rearrangement uses TRBV19 and TRBJ2-7; no clear D gene. Germline CDR1 LNHDA, CDR2 SQIVND (reference sequence). The CDR3 is made up of 14 amino acids. V shed 6 bases and J shed 3 bases, with 15 bases lying between them. CDR3 sequence (DNA): TGTGCCAGTAGCGTTACAGTTGGGGACTACGAGCAGTACTTC. Its protein product is CASSVTVGDYEQYF.

This clone has only one observation. This chain connects TRBV7-2 to TRBJ2-2; D gene unclear. Between the trimmed V and J ends, which lost 4 bases and 5 bases, there was a span of 8 bases. Germline V gives CDR1 SGHTA, CDR2 FQGNSA. The CDR3 length is 13 residues. CDR3 coding DNA: TGTGCCAGCAGCTCCTGGTTGACCGGGGAGCTGTTTTTT. Translated, it gives CASSSWLTGELFF.

J is TRBJ1-1 and V is TRBV6-1; unclear D gene. The CDR3 has 14 residues. Germline CDR1 reads MNHNS; CDR2 reads SASEGT. Trimming cost V 1 base and J 10 bases, with 16 bases left between them. CDR3 DNA sequence: TGTGCCAGCAGTGAAGTGATCAGGCCGGATGGAGCTTTCTTT. This encodes CASSEVIRPDGAFF.

The rearrangement uses TRBV7-8 and TRBJ2-5; D may correspond to TRBD1 or TRBD2 (5 bases each). Germline loops: CDR1 SGHVS, CDR2 FQNEAQ. The CDR3 consists of 15 residues. The V gene lost 7 bases and the J gene lost 3 bases, with 18 bases spanning the gap. CDR3 in amino acids: CASTQLGVGKETQYF. The CDR3 DNA reads TGTGCCAGCACCCAGTTAGGGGTCGGGAAAGAGACCCAGTACTTC.

This sequence joins TRBV28 and TRBJ2-7, with D perhaps matching TRBD2 (7 bases). V lost 5 bases to trimming and J lost 7 bases, with 12 bases between them. Germline lookup yields CDR1 MDHEN and CDR2 SYDVKM. This CDR3 spans 12 amino acids. The CDR3 spells CASSAEGGEQYF. CDR3 in DNA: TGTGCCAGCAGTGCAGAGGGGGGGGAGCAGTACTTC.

This chain's CDR3 is CASSVAPPGGGTDTQYF. The CDR3 DNA sequence: TGTGCCAGCAGCGTAGCCCCGCCCGGGGGGGGCACAGATACGCAGTATTTT. The rearrangement joins TRBV9 to TRBJ2-3; 8 positions match TRBD2. Germline lookup yields CDR1 SGDLS and CDR2 YYNGEE. The junction had 7 bases not matched to a gene; V was cut back by 0 bases and J by 1 base. The CDR3 contains 17 residues.

The chain employs TRBV4-2 and TRBJ2-3; 7 bases match TRBD2. The V gene end was trimmed by 0 bases and the J gene end by 2 bases; junction bases not matched to a gene: 5. Germline V gene data show CDR1 as LGHNA and CDR2 as YNFKEQ. The CDR3 is made up of 16 amino acids. As DNA, the CDR3 is TGTGCCAGCAGCCAAGAAGGCGGGAGCGTCACAGATACGCAGTATTTT. Residues: CASSQEGGSVTDTQYF.

This clone was counted a single time. V and J are TRBV13 and TRBJ2-3; no reliable D call. CDR3 length: 14 amino acids. V was pared by 2 bases and J by 9 bases, with 15 bases between. Germline values: CDR1 PRHDT, CDR2 FYEKMQ (reference sequence). DNA of the CDR3: TGTGCCAGCAGCTTATTGGGCACTCTAGAAACGCAGTATTTT. Translated, it gives CASSLLGTLETQYF. Based on the CDR3 plus reference TRBV13 and TRBJ2-3, the full variable domain is AAGVIQSPRHLIKEKRETATLKCYPIPRHDTVYWYQQGPGQDPQFLISFYEKMQSDKGSIPDRFSAQQFSDYHSELNMSSLELGDSALYFCASSLLGTLETQYFGPGTRLTVL.